This T cell receptor (beta chain) was sequenced during a study of tumor-infiltrating lymphocytes in primary liver carcinoma. On the study more broadly: Enrolled patients were male and female, aged 30 to 69 years.

The input was 400 to 500 ng total RNA; TCR beta cDNA was made from it with a constant-region primer. Researchers made the TCR beta libraries by running three nested multiplex PCR rounds with slightly modified ARM-PCR. The two initial PCR rounds, nine to eleven cycles each, used TRBV1-TRBV30 forward and C-beta reverse primers. TCRdb independently ran MiXCR on the multiplex PCR reads; one entry per CDR3 protein. This sample has fewer than 350,000 distinct CDR3 sequences, with 65% found just once. J lost 0 bases, V lost 0 bases, and 2 bases had no gene match. The CDR3 spans 17 residues. The germline CDR1 and CDR2 sequences are SGHNT and YYREEE (reference sequence). The source of the blood RNA was unsorted whole blood, and germline DNA was extracted as well. Researchers reported drawing about 4.1 milliliters of peripheral blood before surgery. As concerns this clonotype: Its target is not known.

Findings of the study overall: The study found tumor-adjacent and tumor-blood pairs overlapped less than tumor region pairs. When set against blood, tumors had a significantly higher top-250-clone fraction (p = 0.039).

The material sequenced was peripheral blood. The chain is built from TRBV5-4 and TRBJ2-6; 8 nucleotides agree with TRBD2. The receptor was derived from a man aged 35-49 years with primary liver carcinoma and hepatitis B virus infection. The CDR3 here is CASSLGGRNSGANVLTF. The CDR3 nucleotides read TGTGCCAGCAGCTTGGGCGGGAGGAACTCTGGGGCCAACGTCCTGACTTTC.